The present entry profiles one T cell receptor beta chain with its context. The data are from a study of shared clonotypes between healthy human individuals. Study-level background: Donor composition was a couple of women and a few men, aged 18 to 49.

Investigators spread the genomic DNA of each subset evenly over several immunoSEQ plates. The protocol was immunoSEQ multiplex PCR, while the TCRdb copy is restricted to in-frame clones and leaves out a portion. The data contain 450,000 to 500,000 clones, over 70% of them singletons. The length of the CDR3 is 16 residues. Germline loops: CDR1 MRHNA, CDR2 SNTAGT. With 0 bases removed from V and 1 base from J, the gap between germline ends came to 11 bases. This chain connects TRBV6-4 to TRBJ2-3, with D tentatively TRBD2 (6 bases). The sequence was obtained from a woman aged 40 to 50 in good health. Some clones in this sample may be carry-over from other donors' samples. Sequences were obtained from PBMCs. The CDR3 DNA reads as TGTGCCAGCAGTGACTCGGGCGGCGGGGGCACAGATACGCAGTATTTT. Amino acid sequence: CASSDSGGGGTDTQYF.